The entry that follows covers one T cell receptor beta chain sequence. This entry comes from a study of blood T cell repertoires in COVID-19. Study overall: Sites across the United States, Italy and Spain contributed samples from acute and convalescent COVID-19. Sample material is recorded as cDNA or gDNA derived from T cells, B-cell-depleted T cells, or PBMCs.

The trim removed 5 bases at V and 2 bases at J, leaving 5 bases unmatched. The CDR3 runs to 15 residues. Germline V gene data show CDR1 as KGHSH and CDR2 as LQKENI. The authors' processing: Researchers report that nucleated cell counts were estimated from reference gene primer amplification. Data came from immunoSEQ multiplex PCR; TCRdb stores just in-frame clones and leaves some out. V and J calls and clone size come straight from that table; D and trimming were deduced from the DNA. The sample lists 95,000 to 130,000 clones, about nine tenths seen once, with less than 2% in the top ten. Sequences were obtained from peripheral blood. The source is a human donor with active COVID-19. The donor label of this sample is uncertain. The rearrangement links TRBV18 to TRBJ1-3, with TRBD1 matching 8 bases. DNA for the CDR3: TGTGCCAGCTCATCCAAACAGGGGGCTGGAAACACCATATATTTT. It specifies CASSSKQGAGNTIYF.